The clone carrying this T cell receptor beta chain was counted only a few times. Documented time point: sample taken at primary tumor resection. In each case, whole RNA from tumor, nontumor lung or frozen PBMC was sequenced unsorted. This entry belongs to a study of spatial heterogeneity in lung cancer. Each TCR cDNA molecule bore a unique molecular identifier. TCRdb redid the calling of the 5' RACE reads with MiXCR, one entry per CDR3 protein. The data show under 100,000 distinct CDR3 sequences, under 9% seen once. CDR1 and CDR2 (germline): MNHNY, SVGAGI (reference sequence). The CDR3 runs to 14 residues. Germline trimming cut 3 bases from V and 5 bases from J; bases unmatched to any gene: 6.

The sequence came from a male donor with early-stage non-small cell lung cancer. The V call is TRBV6-6, the J call TRBJ2-5; TRBD1 aligns across 7 bases. The material sequenced was PBMCs, taken at surgery. DNA for the CDR3: TGTGCCAGCAGTTATAGGGGGCCCTATGAGACCCAGTACTTC. This sequence encodes CASSYRGPYETQYF.